The clone carrying this TCR beta chain was seen a single time. V gave up 3 bases and J gave up 0 bases; unmatched junction bases: 4. CDR1 and CDR2 (germline): SGHAT, FQNNGV. There are 15 residues in the CDR3. The protocol was immunoSEQ multiplex PCR, while the TCRdb copy is restricted to in-frame clones and leaves out a portion. The sample consists of 98,000 or so clones, roughly 83% of them appearing once. These data belong to a study of graft-versus-host responses after intestinal transplantation. The chain has TRBV11-2 and TRBJ2-7, with 8 nucleotides matching TRBD1. The TCR originated in a human patient who received an intestinal transplant, so some T cells may come from the graft donor. The specimen was PBMCs, collected 255 days after intestinal transplant. In DNA, the CDR3 is TGTGCCAGCAGCTTCGGGACAGGCGTCTCCTACGAGCAGTACTTC. This encodes CASSFGTGVSYEQYF.